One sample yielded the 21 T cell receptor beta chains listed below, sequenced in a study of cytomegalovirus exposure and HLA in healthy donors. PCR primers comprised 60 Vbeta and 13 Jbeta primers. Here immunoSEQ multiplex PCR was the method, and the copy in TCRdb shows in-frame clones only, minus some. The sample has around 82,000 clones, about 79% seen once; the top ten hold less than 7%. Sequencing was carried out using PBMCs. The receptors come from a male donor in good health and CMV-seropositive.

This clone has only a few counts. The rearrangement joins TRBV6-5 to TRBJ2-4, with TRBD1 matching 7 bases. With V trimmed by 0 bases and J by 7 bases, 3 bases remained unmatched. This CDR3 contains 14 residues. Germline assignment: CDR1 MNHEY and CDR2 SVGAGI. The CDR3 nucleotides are TGTGCCAGCAGTTACTCCGGGACAGTGAACATTCAGTACTTC. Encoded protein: CASSYSGTVNIQYF.

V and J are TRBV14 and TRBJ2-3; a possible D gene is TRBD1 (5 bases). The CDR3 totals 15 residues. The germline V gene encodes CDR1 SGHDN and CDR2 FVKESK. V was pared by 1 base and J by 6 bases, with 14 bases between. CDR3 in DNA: TGTGCCAGCAGCCAAGGCAGGGCGCCAGCGGATACGCAGTATTTT. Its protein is CASSQGRAPADTQYF.

The CDR3 DNA is TGCGCCAGCAGCTTGCCCCGAGGGGGGGCCGCTGAAGCTTTCTTT. It translates to CASSLPRGGAAEAFF. The chain couples TRBV5-1 to TRBJ1-1, with a tentative D call TRBD1 (6 bases). The CDR3 consists of 15 residues. Germline lookup yields CDR1 SGHRS and CDR2 YFSETQ. Trimming removed 1 base at V and 6 bases at J, with 16 bases between.

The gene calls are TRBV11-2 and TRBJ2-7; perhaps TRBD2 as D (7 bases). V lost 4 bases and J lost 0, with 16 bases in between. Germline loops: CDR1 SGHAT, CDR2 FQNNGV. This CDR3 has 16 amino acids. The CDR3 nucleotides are TGTGCCAGCAGCTCACTAGGGGGGGGTGCCTCCTACGAGCAGTACTTC. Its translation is CASSSLGGGASYEQYF.

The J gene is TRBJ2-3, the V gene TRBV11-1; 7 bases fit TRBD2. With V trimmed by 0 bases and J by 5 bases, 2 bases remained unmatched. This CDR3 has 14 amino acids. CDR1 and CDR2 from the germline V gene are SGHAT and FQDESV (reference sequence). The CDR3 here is CASSLALAVDTQYF. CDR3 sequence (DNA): TGTGCCAGCAGCTTAGCGCTAGCGGTAGATACGCAGTATTTT.

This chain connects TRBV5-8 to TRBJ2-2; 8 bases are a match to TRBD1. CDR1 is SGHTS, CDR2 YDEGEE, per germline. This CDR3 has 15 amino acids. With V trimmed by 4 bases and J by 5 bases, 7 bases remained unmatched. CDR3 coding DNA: TGTGCCAGCAGCCCGGGACAGGTTCGGACCGGGGAGCTGTTTTTT. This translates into CASSPGQVRTGELFF.

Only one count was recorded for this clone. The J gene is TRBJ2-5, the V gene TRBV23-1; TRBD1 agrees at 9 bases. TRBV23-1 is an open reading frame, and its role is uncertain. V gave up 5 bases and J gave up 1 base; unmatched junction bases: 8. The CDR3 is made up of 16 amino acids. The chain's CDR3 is CASSFPGTGFQETQYF. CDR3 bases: TGCGCCAGCAGTTTTCCCGGGACAGGGTTCCAAGAGACCCAGTACTTC.

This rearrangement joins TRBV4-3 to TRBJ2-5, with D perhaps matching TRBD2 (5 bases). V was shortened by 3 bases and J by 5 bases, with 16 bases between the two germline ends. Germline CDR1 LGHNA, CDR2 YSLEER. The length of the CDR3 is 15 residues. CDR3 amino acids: CASSHGNQAGETQYF. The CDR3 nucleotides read TGCGCCAGCAGCCACGGGAATCAGGCCGGGGAGACCCAGTACTTC.

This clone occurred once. Written as DNA, the CDR3 is TGTGCCAGCAGCAAACAGGGGCTGGATACGCAGTATTTT. Amino acid sequence: CASSKQGLDTQYF. The V gene is TRBV27, the J gene TRBJ2-3, with 7 positions matching TRBD1. The V gene's germline CDR1 is MNHEY and CDR2 SMNVEV (reference sequence). This CDR3 has 13 amino acids. With 6 bases clipped from V and 6 bases from J, the junction kept 6 bases outside the gene matches.

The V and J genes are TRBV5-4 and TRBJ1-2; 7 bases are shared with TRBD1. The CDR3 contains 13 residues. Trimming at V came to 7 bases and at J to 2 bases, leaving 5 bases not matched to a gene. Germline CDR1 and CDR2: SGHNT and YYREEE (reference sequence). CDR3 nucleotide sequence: TGTGCCAGCCGACGGACAGGCAACTATGGCTACACCTTC. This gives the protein CASRRTGNYGYTF.

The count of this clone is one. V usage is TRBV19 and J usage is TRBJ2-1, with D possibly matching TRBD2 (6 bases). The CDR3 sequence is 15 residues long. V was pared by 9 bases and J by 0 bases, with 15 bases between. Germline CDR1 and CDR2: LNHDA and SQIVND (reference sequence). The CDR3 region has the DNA TGTGCCAGCCTTGGGACTGCGAGCTCCTACAATGAGCAGTTCTTC. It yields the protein CASLGTASSYNEQFF.

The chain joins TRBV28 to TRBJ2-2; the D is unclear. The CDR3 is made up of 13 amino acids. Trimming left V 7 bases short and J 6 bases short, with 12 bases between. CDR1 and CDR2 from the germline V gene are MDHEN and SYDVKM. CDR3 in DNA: TGTGCCAGCACCCTAGAATGGGCCGGGGAGCTGTTTTTT. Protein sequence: CASTLEWAGELFF.

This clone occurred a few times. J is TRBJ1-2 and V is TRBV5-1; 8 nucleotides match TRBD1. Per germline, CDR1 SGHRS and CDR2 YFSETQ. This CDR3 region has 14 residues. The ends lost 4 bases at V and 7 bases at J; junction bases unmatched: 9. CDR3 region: CASSTGQAALGYTF. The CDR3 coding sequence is TGCGCCAGCAGCACGGGACAGGCGGCGCTTGGCTACACCTTC.

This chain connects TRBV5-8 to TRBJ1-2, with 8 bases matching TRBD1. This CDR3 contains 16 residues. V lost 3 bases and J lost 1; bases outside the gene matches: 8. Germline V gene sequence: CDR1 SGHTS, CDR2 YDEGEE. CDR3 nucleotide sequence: TGTGCCAGCAGCTCCCTGGACAGGGCGCATAACTATGGCTACACCTTC. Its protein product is CASSSLDRAHNYGYTF. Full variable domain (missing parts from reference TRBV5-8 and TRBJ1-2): EAGVTQSPTHLIKTRGQQATLRCSPISGHTSVYWYQQALGLGLQFLLWYDEGEERNRGNFPPRFSGRQFPNYSSELNVNALELEDSALYLCASSSLDRAHNYGYTFGSGTRLTVV.

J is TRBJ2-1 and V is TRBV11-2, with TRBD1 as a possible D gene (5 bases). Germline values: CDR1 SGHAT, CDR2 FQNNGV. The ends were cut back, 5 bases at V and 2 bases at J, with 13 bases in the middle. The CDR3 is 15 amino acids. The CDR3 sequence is CASSSRAGTYNEQFF. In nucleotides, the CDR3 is TGTGCCAGCAGCAGCAGGGCAGGAACCTACAATGAGCAGTTCTTC.

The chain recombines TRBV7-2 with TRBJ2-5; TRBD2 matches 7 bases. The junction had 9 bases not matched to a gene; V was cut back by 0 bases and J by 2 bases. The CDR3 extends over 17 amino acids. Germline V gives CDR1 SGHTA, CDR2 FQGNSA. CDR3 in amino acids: CASSLASVGRPQETQYF. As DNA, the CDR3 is TGTGCCAGCAGCTTAGCAAGTGTCGGGAGGCCTCAAGAGACCCAGTACTTC.

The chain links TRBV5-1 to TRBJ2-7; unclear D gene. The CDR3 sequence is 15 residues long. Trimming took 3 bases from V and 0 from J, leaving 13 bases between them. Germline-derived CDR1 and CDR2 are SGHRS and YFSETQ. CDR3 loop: CASSSPNSFSYEQYF. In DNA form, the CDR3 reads TGCGCCAGCAGCTCTCCGAACAGTTTCTCCTACGAGCAGTACTTC.

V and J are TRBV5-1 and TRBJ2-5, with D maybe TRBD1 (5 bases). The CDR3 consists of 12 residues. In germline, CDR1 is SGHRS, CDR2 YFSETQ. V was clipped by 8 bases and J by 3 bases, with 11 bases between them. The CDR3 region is CASYDSKETQYF. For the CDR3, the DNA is TGCGCCAGTTATGACAGCAAAGAGACCCAGTACTTC.

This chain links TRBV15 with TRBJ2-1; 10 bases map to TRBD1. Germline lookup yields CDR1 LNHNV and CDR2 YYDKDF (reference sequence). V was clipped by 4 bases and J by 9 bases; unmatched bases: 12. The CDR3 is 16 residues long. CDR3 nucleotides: TGTGCCACCAGCAAGGCGCCGGGACAGGGGAGGGGTGAGCAGTTCTTC. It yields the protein CATSKAPGQGRGEQFF. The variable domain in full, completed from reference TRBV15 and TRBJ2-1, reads DAMVIQNPRYQVTQFGKPVTLSCSQTLNHNVMYWYQQKSSQAPKLLFHYYDKDFNNEADTPDNFQSRRPNTSFCFLDIRSPGLGDTAMYLCATSKAPGQGRGEQFFGPGTRLTVL.

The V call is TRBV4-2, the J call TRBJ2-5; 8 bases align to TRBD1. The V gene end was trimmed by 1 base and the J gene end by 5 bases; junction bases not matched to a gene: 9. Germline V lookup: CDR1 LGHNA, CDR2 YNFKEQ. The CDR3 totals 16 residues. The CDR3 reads CASSQAPQGAGETQYF. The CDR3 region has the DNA TGTGCCAGCAGCCAAGCCCCCCAGGGGGCGGGGGAGACCCAGTACTTC.

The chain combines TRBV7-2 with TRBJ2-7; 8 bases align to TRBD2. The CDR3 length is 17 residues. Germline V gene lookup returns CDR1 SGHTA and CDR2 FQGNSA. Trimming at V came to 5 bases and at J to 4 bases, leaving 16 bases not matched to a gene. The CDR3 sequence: CASSMNGGAGGGYEQYF. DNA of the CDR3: TGTGCCAGCAGCATGAATGGGGGGGCGGGGGGCGGATACGAGCAGTACTTC.